This entry concerns a single TCR beta chain. Use of 60 Vbeta and 13 Jbeta primers characterized the PCR. As handled by the study authors: In a later analysis, the count reached 80 million or so unique TCR beta chains, with 9 million to 11 million shared. The data were produced by immunoSEQ multiplex PCR, yet TCRdb's version contains in-frame clones alone and is incomplete. That table supplies the V and J calls and clone size; D and trimming were determined from the DNA. The table lists approximately 100,000 clones, under 80% of them singletons. V was trimmed by 2 bases and J by 1 base, leaving 3 bases between them. Germline assignment: CDR1 SEHNR and CDR2 FQNEAQ (reference sequence). CDR3 size: 12 residues. The sample is drawn from a study of cytomegalovirus exposure and HLA in healthy donors.

This clonotype originated in a woman aged 50 to 60 in good health and CMV-seropositive. Sequencing was done on a sample of PBMCs. The chain links TRBV7-9 to TRBJ2-7; unclear D gene. The CDR3 nucleotides are TGTGCCAGCAGCTTACAATCCTACGAGCAGTACTTC. This gives the protein CASSLQSYEQYF.